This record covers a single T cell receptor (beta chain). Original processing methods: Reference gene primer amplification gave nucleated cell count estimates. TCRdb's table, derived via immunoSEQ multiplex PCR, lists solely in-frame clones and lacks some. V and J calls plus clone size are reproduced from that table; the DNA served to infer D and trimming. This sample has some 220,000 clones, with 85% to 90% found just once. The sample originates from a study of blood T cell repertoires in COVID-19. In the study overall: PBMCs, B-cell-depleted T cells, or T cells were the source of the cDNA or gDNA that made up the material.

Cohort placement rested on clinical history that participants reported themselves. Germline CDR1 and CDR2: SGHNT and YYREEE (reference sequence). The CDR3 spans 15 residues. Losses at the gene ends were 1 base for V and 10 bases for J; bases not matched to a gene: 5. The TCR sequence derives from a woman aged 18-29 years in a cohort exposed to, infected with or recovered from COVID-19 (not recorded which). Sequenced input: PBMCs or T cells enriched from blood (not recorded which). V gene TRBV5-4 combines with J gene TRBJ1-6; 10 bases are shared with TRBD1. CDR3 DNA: TGTGCCAGCAGCTTGAGGACAGGGGGATTCTCACCCCTCCACTTT. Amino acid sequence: CASSLRTGGFSPLHF. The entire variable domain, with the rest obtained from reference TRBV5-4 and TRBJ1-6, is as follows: ETGVTQSPTHLIKTRGQQVTLRCSSQSGHNTVSWYQQALGQGPQFIFQYYREEENGRGNFPPRFSGLQFPNYSSELNVNALELDDSALYLCASSLRTGGFSPLHFGNGTRLTVT.